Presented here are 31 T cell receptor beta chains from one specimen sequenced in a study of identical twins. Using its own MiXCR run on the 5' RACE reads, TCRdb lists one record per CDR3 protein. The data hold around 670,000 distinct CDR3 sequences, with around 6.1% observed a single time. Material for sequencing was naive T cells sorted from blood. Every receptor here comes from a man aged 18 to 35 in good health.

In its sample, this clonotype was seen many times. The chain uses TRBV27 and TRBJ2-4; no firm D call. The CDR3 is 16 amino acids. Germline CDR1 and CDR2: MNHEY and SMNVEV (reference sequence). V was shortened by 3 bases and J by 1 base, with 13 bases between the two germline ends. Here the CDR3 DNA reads TGTGCCAGCAGTTTTGGCGCCCGTGGGGCCAAAAACATTCAGTACTTC. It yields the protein CASSFGARGAKNIQYF.

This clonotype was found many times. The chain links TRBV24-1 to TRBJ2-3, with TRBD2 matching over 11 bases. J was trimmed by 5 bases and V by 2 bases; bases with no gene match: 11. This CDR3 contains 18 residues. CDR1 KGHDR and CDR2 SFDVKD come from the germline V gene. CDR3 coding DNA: TGTGCCACCAGTGATTCCGAGTGGCTAGCGGGAGGTAAAGATACGCAGTATTTT. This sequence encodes CATSDSEWLAGGKDTQYF.

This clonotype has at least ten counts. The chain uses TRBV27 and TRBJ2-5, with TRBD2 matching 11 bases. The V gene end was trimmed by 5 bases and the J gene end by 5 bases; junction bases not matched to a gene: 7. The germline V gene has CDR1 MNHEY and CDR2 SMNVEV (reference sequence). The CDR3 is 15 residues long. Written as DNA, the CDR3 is TGTGCCAGCAGTATATTAGCGGGAGGGTTTGAGACCCAGTACTTC. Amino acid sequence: CASSILAGGFETQYF.

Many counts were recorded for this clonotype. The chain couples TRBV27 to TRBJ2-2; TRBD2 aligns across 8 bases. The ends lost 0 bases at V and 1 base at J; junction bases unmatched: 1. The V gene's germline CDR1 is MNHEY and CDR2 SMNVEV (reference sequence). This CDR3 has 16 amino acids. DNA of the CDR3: TGTGCCAGCAGTTTATCTCTAGCGGGGAACACCGGGGAGCTGTTTTTT. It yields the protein CASSLSLAGNTGELFF.

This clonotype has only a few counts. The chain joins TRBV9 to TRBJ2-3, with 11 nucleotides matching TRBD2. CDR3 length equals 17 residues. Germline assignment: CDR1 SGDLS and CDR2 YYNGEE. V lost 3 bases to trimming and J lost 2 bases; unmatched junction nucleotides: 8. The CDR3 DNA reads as TGTGCCAGCAGCGGGAGGGGGACTAGCGGAGACACAGATACGCAGTATTTT. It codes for CASSGRGTSGDTDTQYF.

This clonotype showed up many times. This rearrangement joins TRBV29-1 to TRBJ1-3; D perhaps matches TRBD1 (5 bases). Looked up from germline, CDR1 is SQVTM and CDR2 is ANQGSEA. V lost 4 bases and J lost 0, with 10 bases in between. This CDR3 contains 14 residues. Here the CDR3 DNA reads TGCAGCGTTGTGCAGGGAAGCTCTGGAAACACCATATATTTT. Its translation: CSVVQGSSGNTIYF.

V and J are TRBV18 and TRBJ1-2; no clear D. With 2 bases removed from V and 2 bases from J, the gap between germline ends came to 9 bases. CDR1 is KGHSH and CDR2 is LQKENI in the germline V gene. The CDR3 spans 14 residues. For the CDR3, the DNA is TGTGCCAGCTCACCAATTATCGAAAACTATGGCTACACCTTC. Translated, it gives CASSPIIENYGYTF.

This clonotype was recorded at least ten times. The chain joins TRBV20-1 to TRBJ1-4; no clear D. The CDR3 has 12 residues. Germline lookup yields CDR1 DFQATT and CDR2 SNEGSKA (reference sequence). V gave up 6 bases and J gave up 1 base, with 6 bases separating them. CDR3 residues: CSARRTNEKLFF. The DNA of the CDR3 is TGCAGTGCCCGGAGAACTAATGAAAAACTGTTTTTT.

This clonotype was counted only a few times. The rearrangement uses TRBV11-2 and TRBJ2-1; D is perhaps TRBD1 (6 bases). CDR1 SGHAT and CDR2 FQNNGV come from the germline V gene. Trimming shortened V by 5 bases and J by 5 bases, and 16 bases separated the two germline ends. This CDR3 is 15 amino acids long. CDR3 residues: CASSPLRGFHNEQFF. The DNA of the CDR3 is TGTGCCAGCAGCCCCTTGAGGGGGTTCCACAATGAGCAGTTCTTC.

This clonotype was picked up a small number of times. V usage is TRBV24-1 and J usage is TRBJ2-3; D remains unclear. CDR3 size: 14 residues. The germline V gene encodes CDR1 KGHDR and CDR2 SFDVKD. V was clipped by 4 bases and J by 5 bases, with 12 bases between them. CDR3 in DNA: TGTGCCACCAGTGAACCCCGGTCGGGAGATACGCAGTATTTT. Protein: CATSEPRSGDTQYF.

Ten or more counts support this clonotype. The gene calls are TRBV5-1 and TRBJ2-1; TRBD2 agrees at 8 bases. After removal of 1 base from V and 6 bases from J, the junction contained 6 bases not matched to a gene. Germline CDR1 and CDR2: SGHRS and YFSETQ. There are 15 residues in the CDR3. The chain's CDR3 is CASSLYAGGSNEQFF. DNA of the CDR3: TGCGCCAGCAGCTTGTACGCGGGAGGATCCAATGAGCAGTTCTTC.

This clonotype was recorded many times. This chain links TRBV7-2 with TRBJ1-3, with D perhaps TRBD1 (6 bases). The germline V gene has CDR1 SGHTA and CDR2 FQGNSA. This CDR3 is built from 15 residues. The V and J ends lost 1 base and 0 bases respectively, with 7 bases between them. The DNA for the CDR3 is TGTGCCAGCAGCTTAGGGACAGCCTCTGGAAACACCATATATTTT. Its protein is CASSLGTASGNTIYF.

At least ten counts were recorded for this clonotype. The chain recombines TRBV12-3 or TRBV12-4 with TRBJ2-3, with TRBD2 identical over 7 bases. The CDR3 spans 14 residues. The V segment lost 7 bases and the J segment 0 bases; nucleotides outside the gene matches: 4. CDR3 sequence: CASNLAASTDTQYF. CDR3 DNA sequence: TGTGCCAGCAACCTAGCGGCTAGCACAGATACGCAGTATTTT.

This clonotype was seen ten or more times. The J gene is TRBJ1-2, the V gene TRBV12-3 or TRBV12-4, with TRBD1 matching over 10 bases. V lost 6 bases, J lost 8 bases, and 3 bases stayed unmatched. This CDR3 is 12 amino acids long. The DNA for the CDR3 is TGTGCCAGCAGCCGGGGACAGGGGGGCTACACCTTC. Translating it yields CASSRGQGGYTF.

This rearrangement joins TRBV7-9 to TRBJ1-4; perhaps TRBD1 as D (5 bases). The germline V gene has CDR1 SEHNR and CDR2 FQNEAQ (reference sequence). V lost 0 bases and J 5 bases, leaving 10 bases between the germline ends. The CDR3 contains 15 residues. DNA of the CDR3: TGTGCCAGCAGCTTAGCGCTGGGGACCAATGAAAAACTGTTTTTT. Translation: CASSLALGTNEKLFF.

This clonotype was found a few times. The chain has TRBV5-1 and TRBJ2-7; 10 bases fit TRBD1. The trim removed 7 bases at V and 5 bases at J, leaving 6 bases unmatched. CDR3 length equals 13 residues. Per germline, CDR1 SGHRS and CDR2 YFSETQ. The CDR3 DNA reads TGCGCCAGCGGGACCGGGACAGGGGACGAGCAGTACGTC. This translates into CASGTGTGDEQYV.

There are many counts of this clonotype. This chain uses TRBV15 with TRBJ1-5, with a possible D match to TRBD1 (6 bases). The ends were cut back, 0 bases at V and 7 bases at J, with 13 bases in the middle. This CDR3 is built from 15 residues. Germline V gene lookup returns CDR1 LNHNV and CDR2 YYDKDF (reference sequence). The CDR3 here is CATSRDRQVGQPQHF. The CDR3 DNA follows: TGTGCCACCAGCAGAGATCGACAGGTGGGCCAGCCCCAGCATTTT.

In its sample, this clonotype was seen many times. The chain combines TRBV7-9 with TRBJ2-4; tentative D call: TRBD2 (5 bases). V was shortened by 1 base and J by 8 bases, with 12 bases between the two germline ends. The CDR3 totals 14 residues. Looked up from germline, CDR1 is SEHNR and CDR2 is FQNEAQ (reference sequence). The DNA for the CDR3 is TGTGCCAGCAGCTTAGGTCCGGGAATTGACATTCAGTACTTC. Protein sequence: CASSLGPGIDIQYF.

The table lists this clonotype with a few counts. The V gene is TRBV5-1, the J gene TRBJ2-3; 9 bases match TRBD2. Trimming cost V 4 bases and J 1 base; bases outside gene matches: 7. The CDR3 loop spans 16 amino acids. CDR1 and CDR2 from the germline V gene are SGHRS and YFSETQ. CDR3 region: CASSPQGTSRTDTQYF. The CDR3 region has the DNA TGCGCCAGCAGCCCCCAGGGGACTAGCCGCACAGATACGCAGTATTTT.

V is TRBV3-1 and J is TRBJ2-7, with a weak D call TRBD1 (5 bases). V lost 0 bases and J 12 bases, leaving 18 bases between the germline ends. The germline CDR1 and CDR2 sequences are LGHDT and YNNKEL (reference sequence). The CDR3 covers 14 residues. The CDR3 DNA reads TGTGCCAGCAGCCAAGAGAGAAAGAGACAGAGGTTGTACTTC. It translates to CASSQERKRQRLYF.

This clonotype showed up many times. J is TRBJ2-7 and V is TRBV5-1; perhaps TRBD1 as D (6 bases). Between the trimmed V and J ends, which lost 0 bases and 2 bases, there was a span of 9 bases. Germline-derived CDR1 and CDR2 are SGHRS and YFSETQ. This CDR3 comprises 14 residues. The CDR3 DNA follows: TGCGCCAGCAGCTTGGACAGGGACACCTACGAGCAGTACGTC. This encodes CASSLDRDTYEQYV.

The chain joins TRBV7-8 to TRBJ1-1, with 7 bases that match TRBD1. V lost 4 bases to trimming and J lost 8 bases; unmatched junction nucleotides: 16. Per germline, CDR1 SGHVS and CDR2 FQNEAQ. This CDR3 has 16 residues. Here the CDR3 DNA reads TGTGCCAGCAGCTCCACAGGGGTGGGATATAAATCGGAAGCTTTCTTT. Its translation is CASSSTGVGYKSEAFF.

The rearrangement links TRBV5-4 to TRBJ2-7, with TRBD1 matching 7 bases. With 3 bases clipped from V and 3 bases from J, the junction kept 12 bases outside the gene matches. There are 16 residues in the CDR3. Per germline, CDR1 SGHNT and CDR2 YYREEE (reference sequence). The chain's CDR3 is CASSSGQAERVYEQYF. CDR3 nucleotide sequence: TGTGCCAGCAGCTCTGGACAGGCGGAGAGGGTCTACGAGCAGTACTTC.

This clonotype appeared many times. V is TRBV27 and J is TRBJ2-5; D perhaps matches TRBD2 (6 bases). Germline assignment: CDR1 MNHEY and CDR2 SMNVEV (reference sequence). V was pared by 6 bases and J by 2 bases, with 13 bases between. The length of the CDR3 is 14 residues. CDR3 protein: CASSPTSFQETQYF. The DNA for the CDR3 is TGTGCCAGCAGCCCGACTAGTTTTCAAGAGACCCAGTACTTC.

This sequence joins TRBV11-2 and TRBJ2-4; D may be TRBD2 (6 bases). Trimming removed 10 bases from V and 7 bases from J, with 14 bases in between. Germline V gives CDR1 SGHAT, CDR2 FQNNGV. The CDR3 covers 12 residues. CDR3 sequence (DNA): TGTGCCACCAGAGGGAGGCGTAACATTCAGTACTTC. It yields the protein CATRGRRNIQYF.

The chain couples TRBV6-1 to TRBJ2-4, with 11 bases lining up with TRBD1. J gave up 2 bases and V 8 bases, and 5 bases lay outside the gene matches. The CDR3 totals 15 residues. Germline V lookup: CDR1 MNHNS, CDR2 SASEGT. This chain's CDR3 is CASQGQGASKNIQYF. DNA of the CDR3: TGTGCCAGCCAAGGACAGGGGGCTTCCAAAAACATTCAGTACTTC.

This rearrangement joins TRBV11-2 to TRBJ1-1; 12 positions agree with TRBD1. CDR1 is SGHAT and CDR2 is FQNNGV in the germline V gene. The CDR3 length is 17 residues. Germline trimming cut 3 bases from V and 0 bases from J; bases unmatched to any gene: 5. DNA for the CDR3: TGTGCCAGCAGCTTCGGGACAGGGGGCCCTGTGAACACTGAAGCTTTCTTT. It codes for CASSFGTGGPVNTEAFF.

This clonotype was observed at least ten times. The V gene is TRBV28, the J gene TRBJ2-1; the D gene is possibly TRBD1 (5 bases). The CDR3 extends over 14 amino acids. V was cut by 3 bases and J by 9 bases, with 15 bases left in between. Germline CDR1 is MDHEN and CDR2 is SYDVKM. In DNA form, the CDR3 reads TGTGCCAGCAGTTTGCCACCCGGGCAGGGTGAGCAGTTCTTC. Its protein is CASSLPPGQGEQFF.

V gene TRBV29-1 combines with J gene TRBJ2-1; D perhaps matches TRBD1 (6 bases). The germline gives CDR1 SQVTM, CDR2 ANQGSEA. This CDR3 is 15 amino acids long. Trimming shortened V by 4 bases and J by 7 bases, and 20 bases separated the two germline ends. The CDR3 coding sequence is TGCAGCGTTGGAGACTACCTTAAGGGGGAAAATGAGCAGTTCTTC. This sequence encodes CSVGDYLKGENEQFF.

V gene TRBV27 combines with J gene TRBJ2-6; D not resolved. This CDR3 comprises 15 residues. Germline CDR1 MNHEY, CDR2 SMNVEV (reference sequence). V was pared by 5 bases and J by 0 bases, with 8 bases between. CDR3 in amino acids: CASSVDGSGANVLTF. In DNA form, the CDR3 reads TGTGCCAGCAGTGTGGACGGCTCTGGGGCCAACGTCCTGACTTTC.

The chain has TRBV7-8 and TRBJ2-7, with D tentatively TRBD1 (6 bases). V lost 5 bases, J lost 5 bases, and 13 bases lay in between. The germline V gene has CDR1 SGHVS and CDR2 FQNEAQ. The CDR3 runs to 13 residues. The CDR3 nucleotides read TGTGCCAGCAGCCCAGAACAGGGTAACGAGCAGTACTTC. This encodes CASSPEQGNEQYF.